This T cell receptor (beta chain) was sequenced for a study of T cells in Graves' hyperthyroidism and ophthalmopathy. Germline CDR1 is LNHNV and CDR2 is YYDKDF (reference sequence). This CDR3 has 14 residues. There were TCR beta CDR3 regions amplified from RNA transcripts. The TCR CDR3 was amplified in a first-round RT-PCR using the HTBI primer set. TCRdb ran MiXCR on the multiplex PCR reads and lists one entry per CDR3 protein. The repertoire includes more than 500,000 distinct CDR3 sequences, 46% of them detected once, and about two fifths sits in the top ten. A remark on this clonotype: Compared with germline, one end of the junction differs, possibly owing to a read error.

The chain joins TRBV15 to TRBJ1-1; D perhaps matches TRBD1 (5 bases). The sample taken for sequencing was peripheral blood or thyroid tissue (not recorded which). The sequence was collected from an adult woman with Graves' disease, either hyperthyroidism or ophthalmopathy (not recorded which). DNA for the CDR3: TGTGCCGCCAGCAGGAGGGACGGAATCACTGAAGCTTTCTTT. Translation gives CAASRRDGITEAFF.